The rows below give T cell receptor beta chains drawn from one sample of a study of shared clonotypes between healthy human individuals. The table came from immunoSEQ multiplex PCR; TCRdb's copy has only in-frame clones and leaves some out. The table has 1.5 million to 2.5 million clones, about 95% seen once. The source material was naive CD8+ T cells sorted from blood. The receptor source for this set is a man younger than 30 in good health. The CDR3 runs from the conserved cysteine through the conserved F or W. A D gene is named only where the DNA matches it firmly. Not all rows give a size; the values are once, few, many and, for expanded clones, a class.

d_call	v_call	j_call	clone_size	cdr3_nt	cdr3_aa
.	TRBV6-5	TRBJ1-4	.	TGTGCCAGCAGTTCTCGGGGGGAGGGCGAAAAACTGTTTTTT	CASSSRGEGEKLFF
.	TRBV6-5	TRBJ1-2	.	TGTGCCAGCAGTGTTCTCCCAGACAGTAACTATGGCTACACCTTC	CASSVLPDSNYGYTF
TRBD1	TRBV4-1	TRBJ2-7	.	TGCGCCAGCAGCCGGGACAGATGGAACGAGCAGTACTTC	CASSRDRWNEQYF
.	TRBV27	TRBJ1-5	few	TGTGCCAGCAGCCTCCATTATAGCAATCAGCCCCAGCATTTT	CASSLHYSNQPQHF
TRBD1	TRBV30	TRBJ1-6	.	TGTGCCTGGATGCAGGACAGGTGGAACTATAATTCACCCCTCCACTTT	CAWMQDRWNYNSPLHF
.	TRBV5-4	TRBJ1-1	once	TGTGCCAGCAGCGCGGGGGCTGAAGCTTTCTTT	CASSAGAEAFF
.	TRBV7-9	TRBJ2-1	.	TGTGCCAGCAGCTTAGTTTCGGTGGGCCCCTACAATGAGCAGTTCTTC	CASSLVSVGPYNEQFF
TRBD2	TRBV9	TRBJ2-7	.	TGTGCCAGCAGCCTCGGGACTAGCGGGGTAAGCTCCTACGAGCAGTACTTC	CASSLGTSGVSSYEQYF
.	TRBV7-9	TRBJ1-1	once	TGTGCCAGCAGTCCAGTACGTGGGGACACTGAAGCTTTCTTT	CASSPVRGDTEAFF
TRBD1	TRBV7-3	TRBJ2-1	.	TGTGCCAGCAAACTCGGGACAGGCCACAATGAGCAGTTCTTC	CASKLGTGHNEQFF
.	TRBV2	TRBJ2-3	once	TGTGCCAGCAGTGAATATTGGGGTTATGTGCAGTATTTT	CASSEYWGYVQYF
TRBD1	TRBV11-2	TRBJ2-3	.	TGTGCCAGCAGTCAGACAGGGGGCACAGATACGCAGTATTTT	CASSQTGGTDTQYF
.	TRBV21-1	TRBJ2-3	.	TGTGCCAGCAGCTCAGAGGGAGGCACAGATACGCAGTATTTT	CASSSEGGTDTQYF
.	TRBV13	TRBJ2-7	.	TGTGCCAGCAGCTTTTCCGGACGACCGTACGAGCAGTACTTC	CASSFSGRPYEQYF
.	TRBV28	TRBJ1-1	.	TGTGCCATCGACGATCTTCGGGGTGCTGAAGCTTTCTTT	CAIDDLRGAEAFF
.	TRBV5-5	TRBJ1-2	.	TGTGCCAGCAGCTTGGTCGGGGGTCCCTATGGCTACACCTTC	CASSLVGGPYGYTF
.	TRBV11-2	TRBJ2-7	.	TGTGCCAGCAGCTTAGAGGCGCAGCCCTTGAGCGAGCAGTACTTC	CASSLEAQPLSEQYF
TRBD1	TRBV11-3	TRBJ1-1	.	TGTGCCAGCAGCTTAGAACAGGGGGGATGGACTGAAGCTTTCTTT	CASSLEQGGWTEAFF
.	TRBV6-5	TRBJ1-3	.	TGTGCCACACAGCCTGGACCTGGAAACACCATATATTTT	CATQPGPGNTIYF
TRBD2	TRBV11-2	TRBJ2-7	.	TGTGCCAGCCTCCGGGCGGGGGGTGACGCGGGCGAGCAGTACTTC	CASLRAGGDAGEQYF
TRBD2	TRBV25-1	TRBJ2-1	.	TGTGCCAGCAGTGAGGACATAGCGGGAGGTGACAATGAGCAGTTCTTC	CASSEDIAGGDNEQFF
.	TRBV14	TRBJ2-7	once	TGTGCCAGCAGTCCCGAGAGCTCCTACGAGCAGTACTTC	CASSPESSYEQYF
.	TRBV2	TRBJ2-7	.	TGTGCCAGCAGTGAGGTACAGGACAACTCCTACGAGCAGTACTTC	CASSEVQDNSYEQYF
.	TRBV23-1	TRBJ2-5	.	TGCGCCAGCAGTCAGAAAGAGACCCAGTACTTC	CASSQKETQYF
.	TRBV6-5	TRBJ1-1	.	TGTGCCAGTAAGGGGAACACTGAAGCTTTCTTT	CASKGNTEAFF
.	TRBV28	TRBJ2-7	.	TGTGCCAGCAACCACCAGGGCCAGAACTACGAGCAGTACTTC	CASNHQGQNYEQYF